This T cell receptor beta chain was captured by sequencing in a study of blood T cell repertoires in COVID-19. Study at large: The United States, Italy and Spain were the sources of the acute and convalescent COVID-19 samples.

Under the authors' procedure: Researchers report that nucleated cell counts were estimated from reference gene primer amplification. Assay used: immunoSEQ multiplex PCR; TCRdb lists only in-frame clones, some missing. That table gives V, J and clone size, and the DNA gave D and trimming. The sample comprises approximately 300,000 clones, roughly nine tenths of which are singletons, and under 20% rests with the top ten. CDR1 is SGHTA, CDR2 FQGTGA, per germline. V trimming: 0 bases; J trimming: 1 base; junction bases outside the gene matches: 9. The CDR3 sequence is 18 residues long. Those who participated ranged in age from about 18 to 89 years and resided in about two dozen US areas. Cohort 3 recovery required two negative PCRs, clearance, or symptom resolution.

The chain couples TRBV7-3 to TRBJ1-1; TRBD1 aligns across 9 bases. The sequence derives from a woman aged 25 to 39 who had recovered from COVID-19. The sequencing sample was made of PBMCs or T cells enriched from blood (not recorded which). The CDR3 nucleotides are TGTGCCAGCAGCTTAACACAGGGGGCAATCGGAGCGAACACTGAAGCTTTCTTT. Encoded protein: CASSLTQGAIGANTEAFF.